This T cell receptor beta chain emerged from a study of cytomegalovirus exposure and HLA in healthy donors. The PCR employed 60 Vbeta primers together with 13 Jbeta primers. Produced via immunoSEQ multiplex PCR; TCRdb's table is partial and in-frame only. The sample shows roughly 73,000 clones, 70% to 85% of them seen only once. CDR1 and CDR2 from the germline V gene are SGHTA and FQGTGA. The V gene end was trimmed by 1 base and the J gene end by 5 bases; junction bases not matched to a gene: 8. This CDR3 spans 16 amino acids. The V call is TRBV7-3, the J call TRBJ2-3; 8 bases fit TRBD2. The clonotype comes from a woman in her fifties or sixties in good health and CMV-seronegative. The material sequenced was PBMCs. The chain's CDR3 is CASSLIPGRAVDTQYF. CDR3 DNA: TGTGCCAGCAGCTTAATACCCGGGAGGGCCGTAGATACGCAGTATTTT.